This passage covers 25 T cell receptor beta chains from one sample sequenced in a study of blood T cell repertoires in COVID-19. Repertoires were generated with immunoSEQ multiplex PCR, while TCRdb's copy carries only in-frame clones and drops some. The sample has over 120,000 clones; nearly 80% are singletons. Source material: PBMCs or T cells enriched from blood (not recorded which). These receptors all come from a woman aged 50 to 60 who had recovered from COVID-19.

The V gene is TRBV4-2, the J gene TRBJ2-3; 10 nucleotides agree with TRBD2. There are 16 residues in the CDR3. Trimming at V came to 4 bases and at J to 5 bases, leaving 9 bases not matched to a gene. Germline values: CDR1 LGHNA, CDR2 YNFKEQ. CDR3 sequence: CASSLSGTSVGDTQYF. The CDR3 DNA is TGTGCCAGCAGCCTTTCCGGGACTAGCGTTGGAGATACGCAGTATTTT.

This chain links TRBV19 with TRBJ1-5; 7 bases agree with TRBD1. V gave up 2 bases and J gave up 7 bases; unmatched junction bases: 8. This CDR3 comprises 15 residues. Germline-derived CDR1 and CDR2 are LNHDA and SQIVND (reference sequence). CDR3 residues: CASSISRDSWQPQHF. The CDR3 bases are TGTGCCAGTAGTATAAGCCGGGACAGTTGGCAGCCCCAGCATTTT.

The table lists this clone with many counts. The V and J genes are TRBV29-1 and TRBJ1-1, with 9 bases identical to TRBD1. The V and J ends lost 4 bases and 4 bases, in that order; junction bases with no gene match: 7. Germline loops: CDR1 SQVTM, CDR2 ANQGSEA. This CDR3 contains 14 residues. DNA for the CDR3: TGCAGCGTTGGGGACAGGGAATACGGCACTGAAGCTTTCTTT. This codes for CSVGDREYGTEAFF.

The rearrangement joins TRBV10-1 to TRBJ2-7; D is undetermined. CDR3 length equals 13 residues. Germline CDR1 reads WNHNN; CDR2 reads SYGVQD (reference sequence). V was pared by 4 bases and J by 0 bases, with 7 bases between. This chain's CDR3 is CASSGAGSYEQYF. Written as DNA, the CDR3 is TGCGCCAGCAGTGGGGCCGGCTCCTACGAGCAGTACTTC.

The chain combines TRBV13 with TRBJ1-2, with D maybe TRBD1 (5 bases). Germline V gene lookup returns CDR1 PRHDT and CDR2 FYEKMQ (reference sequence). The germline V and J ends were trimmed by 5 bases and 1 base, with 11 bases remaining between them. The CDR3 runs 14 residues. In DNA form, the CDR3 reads TGTGCCAGCAGCCCCGGGACTCTTAACTATGGCTACACCTTC. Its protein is CASSPGTLNYGYTF. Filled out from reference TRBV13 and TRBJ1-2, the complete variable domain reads AAGVIQSPRHLIKEKRETATLKCYPIPRHDTVYWYQQGPGQDPQFLISFYEKMQSDKGSIPDRFSAQQFSDYHSELNMSSLELGDSALYFCASSPGTLNYGYTFGSGTRLTVV.

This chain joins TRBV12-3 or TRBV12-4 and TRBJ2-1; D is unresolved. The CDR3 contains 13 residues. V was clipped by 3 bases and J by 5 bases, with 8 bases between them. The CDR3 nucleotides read TGTGCCAGCAGTTTTAGTAGCAACAATGAGCAGTTCTTC. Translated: CASSFSSNNEQFF.

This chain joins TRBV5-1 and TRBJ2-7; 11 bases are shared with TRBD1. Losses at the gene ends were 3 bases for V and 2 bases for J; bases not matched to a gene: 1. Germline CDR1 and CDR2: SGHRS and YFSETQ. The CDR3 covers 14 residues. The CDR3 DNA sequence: TGCGCCAGCAGCTCGGGACAGGGGGCCTACGAGCAGTACTTC. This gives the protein CASSSGQGAYEQYF.

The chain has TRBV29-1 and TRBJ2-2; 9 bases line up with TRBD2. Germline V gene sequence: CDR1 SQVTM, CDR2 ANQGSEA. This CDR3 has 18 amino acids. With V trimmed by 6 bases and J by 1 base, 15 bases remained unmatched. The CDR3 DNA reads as TGCAGCGTGGTTGGTAGGAGTAGCGGGGGCGTGAACACCGGGGAGCTGTTTTTT. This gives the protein CSVVGRSSGGVNTGELFF.

This chain's CDR3 is CASSSPTSAAYEQYF. The CDR3 DNA sequence: TGTGCCAGCAGCTCCCCGACTAGCGCCGCATACGAGCAGTACTTC. The chain employs TRBV11-2 and TRBJ2-7; 8 nucleotides match TRBD2. CDR3 length equals 15 residues. The germline V gene has CDR1 SGHAT and CDR2 FQNNGV. The V segment lost 4 bases and the J segment 4 bases; nucleotides outside the gene matches: 9.

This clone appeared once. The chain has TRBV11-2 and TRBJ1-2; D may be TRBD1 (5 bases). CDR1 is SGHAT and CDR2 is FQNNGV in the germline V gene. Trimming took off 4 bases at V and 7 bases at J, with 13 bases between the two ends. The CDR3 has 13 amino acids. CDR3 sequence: CASSYSRGGGYTF. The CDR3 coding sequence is TGTGCCAGCAGCTACAGTCGCGGGGGTGGCTACACCTTC.

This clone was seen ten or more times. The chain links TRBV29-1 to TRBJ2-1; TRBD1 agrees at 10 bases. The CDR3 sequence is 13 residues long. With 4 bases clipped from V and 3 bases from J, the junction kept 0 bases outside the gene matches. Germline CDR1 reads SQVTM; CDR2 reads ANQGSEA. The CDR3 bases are TGCAGCGTTGGGACAGGGGGCTACAATGAGCAGTTCTTC. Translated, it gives CSVGTGGYNEQFF.

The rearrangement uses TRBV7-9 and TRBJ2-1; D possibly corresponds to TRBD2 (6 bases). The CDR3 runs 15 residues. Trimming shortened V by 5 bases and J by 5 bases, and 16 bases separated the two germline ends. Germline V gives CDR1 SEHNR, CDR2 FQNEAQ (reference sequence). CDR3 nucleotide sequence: TGTGCCAGCAGCCCGCCGGGGACTCACGACAATGAGCAGTTCTTC. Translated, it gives CASSPPGTHDNEQFF.

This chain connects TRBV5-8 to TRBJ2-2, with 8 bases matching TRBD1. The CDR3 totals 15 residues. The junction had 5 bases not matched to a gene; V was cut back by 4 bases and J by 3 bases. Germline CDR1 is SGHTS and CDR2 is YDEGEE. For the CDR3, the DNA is TGTGCCAGCAGCCTCGGGACAGGATACACCGGGGAGCTGTTTTTT. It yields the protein CASSLGTGYTGELFF. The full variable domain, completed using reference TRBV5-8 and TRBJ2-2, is EAGVTQSPTHLIKTRGQQATLRCSPISGHTSVYWYQQALGLGLQFLLWYDEGEERNRGNFPPRFSGRQFPNYSSELNVNALELEDSALYLCASSLGTGYTGELFFGEGSRLTVL.

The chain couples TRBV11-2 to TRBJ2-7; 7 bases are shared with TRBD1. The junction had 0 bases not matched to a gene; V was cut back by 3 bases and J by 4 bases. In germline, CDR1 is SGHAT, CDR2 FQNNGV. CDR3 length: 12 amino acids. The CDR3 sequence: CASSLTGYEQYF. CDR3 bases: TGTGCCAGCAGCTTGACAGGGTACGAGCAGTACTTC.

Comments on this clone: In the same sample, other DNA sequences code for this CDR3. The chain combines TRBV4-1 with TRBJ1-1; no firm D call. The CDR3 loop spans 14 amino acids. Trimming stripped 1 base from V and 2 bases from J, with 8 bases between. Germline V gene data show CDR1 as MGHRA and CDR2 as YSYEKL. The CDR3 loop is CASSQVRGNTEAFF. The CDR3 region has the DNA TGCGCCAGCAGCCAAGTACGAGGAAACACTGAAGCTTTCTTT.

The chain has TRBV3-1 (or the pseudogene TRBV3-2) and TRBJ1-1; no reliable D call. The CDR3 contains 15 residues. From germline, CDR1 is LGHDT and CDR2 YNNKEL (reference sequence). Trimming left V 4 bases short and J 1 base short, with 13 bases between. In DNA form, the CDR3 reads TGTGCCAGCAGCCCCCGCGGGGAGACGAACACTGAAGCTTTCTTT. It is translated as CASSPRGETNTEAFF.

The CDR3 sequence: CASSAPSGGMSSYNEQFF. Written as DNA, the CDR3 is TGTGCCAGCAGTGCGCCTAGCGGGGGGATGAGCTCCTACAATGAGCAGTTCTTC. V and J are TRBV25-1 and TRBJ2-1, with 11 bases that match TRBD2. The junction had 8 bases not matched to a gene; V was cut back by 4 bases and J by 0 bases. Germline V gene sequence: CDR1 MGHDK, CDR2 SYGVNS. This CDR3 has 18 amino acids.

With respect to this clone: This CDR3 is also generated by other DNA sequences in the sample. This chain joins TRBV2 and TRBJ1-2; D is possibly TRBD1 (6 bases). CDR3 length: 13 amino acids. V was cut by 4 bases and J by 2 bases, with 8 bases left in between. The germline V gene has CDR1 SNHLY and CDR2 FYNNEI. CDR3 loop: CASSVTGNYGYTF. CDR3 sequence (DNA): TGTGCCAGCAGTGTAACAGGGAACTATGGCTACACCTTC.

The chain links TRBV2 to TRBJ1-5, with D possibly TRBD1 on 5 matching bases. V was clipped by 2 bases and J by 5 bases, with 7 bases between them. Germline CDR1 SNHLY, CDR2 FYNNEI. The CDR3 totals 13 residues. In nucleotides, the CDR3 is TGTGCCAGCAGTGAAACAGGATATCAGCCCCAGCATTTT. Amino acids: CASSETGYQPQHF.

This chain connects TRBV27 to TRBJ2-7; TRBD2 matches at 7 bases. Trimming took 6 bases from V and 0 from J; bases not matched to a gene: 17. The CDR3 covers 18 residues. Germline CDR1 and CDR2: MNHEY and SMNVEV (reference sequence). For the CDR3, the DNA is TGTGCCAGCAGCTCCTCGGACCTACTAGCGAGAAGCTCCTACGAGCAGTACTTC. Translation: CASSSSDLLARSSYEQYF.

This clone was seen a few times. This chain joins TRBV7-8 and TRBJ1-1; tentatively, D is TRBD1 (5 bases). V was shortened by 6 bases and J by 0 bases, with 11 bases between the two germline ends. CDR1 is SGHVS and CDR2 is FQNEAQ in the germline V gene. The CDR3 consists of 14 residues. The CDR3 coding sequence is TGTGCCAGCAGGACAGAAACGATGAACACTGAAGCTTTCTTT. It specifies CASRTETMNTEAFF.

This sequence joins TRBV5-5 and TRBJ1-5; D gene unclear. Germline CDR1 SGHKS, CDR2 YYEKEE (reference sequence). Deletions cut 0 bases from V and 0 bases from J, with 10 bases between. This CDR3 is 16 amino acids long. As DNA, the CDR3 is TGTGCCAGCAGCTTGGAGGCAGGTAATAGCAATCAGCCCCAGCATTTT. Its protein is CASSLEAGNSNQPQHF.

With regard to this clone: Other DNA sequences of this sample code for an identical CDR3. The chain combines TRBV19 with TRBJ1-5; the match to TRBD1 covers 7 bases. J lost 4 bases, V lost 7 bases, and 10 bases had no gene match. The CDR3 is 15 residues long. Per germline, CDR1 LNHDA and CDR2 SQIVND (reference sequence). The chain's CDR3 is CASTQGGGGNQPQHF. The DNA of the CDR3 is TGTGCCAGTACCCAGGGGGGTGGAGGGAATCAGCCCCAGCATTTT.

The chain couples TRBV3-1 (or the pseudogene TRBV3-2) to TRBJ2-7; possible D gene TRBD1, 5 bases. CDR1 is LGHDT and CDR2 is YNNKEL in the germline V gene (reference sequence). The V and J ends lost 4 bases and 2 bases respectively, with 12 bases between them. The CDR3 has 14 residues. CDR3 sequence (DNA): TGTGCCAGCAGCCTCAGGGTGGAGACCTACGAGCAGTACTTC. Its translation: CASSLRVETYEQYF.

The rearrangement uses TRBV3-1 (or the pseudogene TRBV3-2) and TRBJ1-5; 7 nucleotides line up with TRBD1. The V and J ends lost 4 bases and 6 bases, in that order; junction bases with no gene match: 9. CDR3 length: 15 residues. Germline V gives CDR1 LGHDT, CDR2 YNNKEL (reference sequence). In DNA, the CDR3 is TGTGCCAGCAGCCTGGGACAGTTATCAGGTCAGCCCCAGCATTTT. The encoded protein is CASSLGQLSGQPQHF.